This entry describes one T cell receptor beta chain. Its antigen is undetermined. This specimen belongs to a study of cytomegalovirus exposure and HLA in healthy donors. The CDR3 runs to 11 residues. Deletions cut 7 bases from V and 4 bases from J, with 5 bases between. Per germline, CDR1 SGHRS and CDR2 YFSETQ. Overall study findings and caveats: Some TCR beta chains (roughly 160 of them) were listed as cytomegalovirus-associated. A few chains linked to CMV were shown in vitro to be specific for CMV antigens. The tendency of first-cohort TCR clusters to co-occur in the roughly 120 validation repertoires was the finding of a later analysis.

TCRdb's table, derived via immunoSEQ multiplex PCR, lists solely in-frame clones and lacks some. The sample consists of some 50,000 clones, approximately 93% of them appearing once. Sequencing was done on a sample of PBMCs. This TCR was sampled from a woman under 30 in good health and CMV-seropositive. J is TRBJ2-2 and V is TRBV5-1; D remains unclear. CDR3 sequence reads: CASEITGELFF. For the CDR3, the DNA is TGCGCCAGCGAGATCACCGGGGAGCTGTTTTTT.